This T cell receptor (beta chain) was documented in a study of T cell responses to AZD1222 COVID-19 vaccine. Overall study findings and caveats: Close to half of all spike-specific TCRs reportedly target regions of the variants that are unmutated. The donor group comprised mostly white British people and more females; the analysis possibly underestimated clonal diversity.

This clone turned up a few times. Antigen specificity is unknown. The repertoire was sequenced with immunoSEQ multiplex PCR; TCRdb's copy has only in-frame clones and lacks some. This sample has about 82,000 clones; roughly four fifths occur once, and the top ten carry roughly 1.3%. The TCR was taken from an adult who received the AZD1222 COVID-19 vaccine. The input for sequencing was peripheral blood, taken 28 days after the second AZD1222 dose.

For the CDR3, the DNA is TGTGCCTGGAGTGGACAGACTCAGCAGTACTTC. Its translation is CAWSGQTQQYF. The chain has TRBV30 and TRBJ2-7, with D maybe TRBD1 (5 bases). Germline CDR1 reads GTSNPN; CDR2 reads SVGIG (reference sequence). CDR3 length: 11 amino acids. With 1 base removed from V and 8 bases from J, the gap between germline ends came to 9 bases.